Listed here are 14 T cell receptor beta chains from one sample, sequenced in a study of T-cell reconstitution after alpha-beta-depleted transplantation in children (dated by TCRdb to 2016 to 2017). Receptors were amplified or captured by PCR. Sequencing instrument: Illumina HiSeq 2500. Molecular barcoding was employed in the preparation of TCR libraries, with unique molecular identifiers being used to normalize TCRbeta repertoire quantification. TCRdb reanalyzed the raw reads on its own, using fastp at Q25 for trimming and MiXCR for clone calling, and kept in-frame beta chains. Each entry is one CDR3 protein sequence, shown with its most common DNA and genes. This sample comprises about a million distinct CDR3 sequences, around 30% of them detected only once. The ten largest make up approximately 30% of the sample. This specimen's treatment or condition label, interpreted: allogeneic hematopoietic cell transplantation with graft depleted of TCRalphabeta T cells and CD19 B cells.

This specimen consisted of PBMCs, mostly from graft donor cells, obtained 360 days after TCRalphabeta/CD19-depleted stem cell transplant. These receptors came from a boy under two years old who had a stem cell transplant for SCID, so the T cells may come from the graft donor.

There are a few counts of this clonotype. The chain couples TRBV12-3 or TRBV12-4 to TRBJ1-5; D gene unclear. Trimming shortened V by 5 bases and J by 1 base, and 9 bases separated the two germline ends. This CDR3 has 14 amino acids. The CDR3 spells CASSPMDSNQPQHF. In DNA, the CDR3 is TGTGCCAGCAGTCCCATGGACAGCAATCAGCCCCAGCATTTT.

V is TRBV20-1 and J is TRBJ1-1; no reliable D call. V lost 0 bases, J lost 2 bases, and 7 bases lay in between. Germline CDR1 is DFQATT and CDR2 is SNEGSKA (reference sequence). The CDR3 runs 13 residues. The CDR3 sequence is CSARDSPNTEAFF. Here the CDR3 DNA reads TGCAGTGCTAGAGATTCCCCTAACACTGAAGCTTTCTTT.

The chain links TRBV7-2 to TRBJ1-4; no firm D call. The CDR3 extends over 15 amino acids. Trimming took 5 bases from V and 8 from J, leaving 18 bases between them. Germline V gene data show CDR1 as SGHTA and CDR2 as FQGNSA. The CDR3 sequence: CASSPSPLIREKLFF. DNA for the CDR3: TGTGCCAGCAGCCCATCCCCTTTGATTCGGGAAAAACTGTTTTTT.

The rearrangement links TRBV12-3 or TRBV12-4 to TRBJ2-3; 7 nucleotides line up with TRBD1. This CDR3 has 15 residues. Losses at the gene ends were 4 bases for V and 5 bases for J; bases not matched to a gene: 9. CDR3 DNA: TGTGCCAGCAGTTCGGGACAGAAACATCAAGATACGCAGTATTTT. Amino acids: CASSSGQKHQDTQYF.

This clonotype has only a few counts. V usage is TRBV19 and J usage is TRBJ2-1; unclear D gene. V was clipped by 4 bases and J by 2 bases, with 9 bases between them. This CDR3 has 14 amino acids. Germline CDR1 reads LNHDA; CDR2 reads SQIVND (reference sequence). The DNA for the CDR3 is TGTGCCAGTAGTACCCATGGTGCCTACAATGAGCAGTTCTTC. It translates to CASSTHGAYNEQFF.

The V gene is TRBV9, the J gene TRBJ2-3, with a possible D match to TRBD1 (5 bases). This CDR3 contains 16 residues. CDR1 SGDLS and CDR2 YYNGEE come from the germline V gene. The V end was cut by 0 bases, the J end by 5 bases, with 16 bases between. CDR3 nucleotides: TGTGCCAGCAGCGTAGCTACAAGACAGATTGAAGATACGCAGTATTTT. Translated: CASSVATRQIEDTQYF.

This chain connects TRBV6-2 or TRBV6-3 to TRBJ1-1; TRBD1 matches at 7 bases. V gave up 10 bases and J gave up 1 base; unmatched junction bases: 18. The CDR3 consists of 17 residues. Germline V gene data show CDR1 as MNHEY and CDR2 as SVGEGT. Here the CDR3 DNA reads TGTGCCACCGAGCGATTCATCAACAGGGGTGGGAACACTGAAGCTTTCTTT. It yields the protein CATERFINRGGNTEAFF.

The V gene is TRBV6-5, the J gene TRBJ2-3; D remains ambiguous. With 0 bases removed from V and 5 bases from J, the gap between germline ends came to 9 bases. CDR3 size: 14 residues. The germline CDR1 and CDR2 sequences are MNHEY and SVGAGI. CDR3 amino acids: CASSYSGVQDTQYF. The CDR3 coding sequence is TGTGCCAGCAGTTACTCGGGTGTACAAGATACGCAGTATTTT.

CDR3 bases: TGTGCCAGCAGTTTAATTCAGGGGGCGCCCCACGAGCAGTACTTC. Translated, it gives CASSLIQGAPHEQYF. The rearrangement joins TRBV27 to TRBJ2-7; 8 positions agree with TRBD1. The V and J ends lost 2 bases and 5 bases, in that order; junction bases with no gene match: 8. Germline-derived CDR1 and CDR2 are MNHEY and SMNVEV (reference sequence). CDR3 length: 15 amino acids.

The V and J genes are TRBV4-2 and TRBJ2-1; 14 bases fit TRBD2. The ends lost 6 bases at V and 10 bases at J; junction bases unmatched: 8. Germline V gives CDR1 LGHNA, CDR2 YNFKEQ. This CDR3 has 15 residues. The CDR3 here is CASRRTSGGLGEQFF. The CDR3 DNA reads TGTGCCAGCAGAAGGACTAGCGGGGGGCTCGGGGAGCAGTTCTTC.

This clonotype was seen a few times. This rearrangement joins TRBV12-3 or TRBV12-4 to TRBJ2-7; 9 nucleotides line up with TRBD1. CDR3 length: 15 residues. The junction had 7 bases not matched to a gene; V was cut back by 5 bases and J by 2 bases. The CDR3 region is CASSRMGQGAYEQYF. CDR3 sequence (DNA): TGTGCCAGCAGTCGAATGGGACAGGGAGCCTACGAGCAGTACTTC.

The rearrangement links TRBV9 to TRBJ2-1; the D call may be TRBD1 or TRBD2 (5 bases each). This CDR3 region has 14 residues. Germline V lookup: CDR1 SGDLS, CDR2 YYNGEE. Between the trimmed V and J ends, which lost 4 bases and 6 bases, there was a span of 14 bases. The CDR3 nucleotides are TGTGCCAGCAGCCCTACCGGGGCCCCCAATGAGCAGTTCTTC. This translates into CASSPTGAPNEQFF.

The V and J genes are TRBV3-1 and TRBJ2-3, with 9 bases lining up with TRBD2. The CDR3 sequence is 16 residues long. The germline V gene encodes CDR1 LGHDT and CDR2 YNNKEL (reference sequence). Germline trimming cut 1 base from V and 2 bases from J; bases unmatched to any gene: 4. The CDR3 region is CASSQGGGAPTDTQYF. In nucleotides, the CDR3 is TGTGCCAGCAGCCAAGGCGGGGGGGCCCCCACAGATACGCAGTATTTT.

The chain carries TRBV7-2 and TRBJ2-7; 14 positions match TRBD2. In germline, CDR1 is SGHTA, CDR2 FQGNSA. CDR3 length: 17 amino acids. V gave up 5 bases and J gave up 6 bases; unmatched junction bases: 12. CDR3 sequence reads: CASSPLVGLAGGSEQYF. CDR3 DNA sequence: TGTGCCAGCAGCCCCCTGGTCGGACTAGCGGGGGGCAGCGAGCAGTACTTC. The whole variable domain, remainder taken from reference TRBV7-2 and TRBJ2-7, is GAGVSQSPSNKVTEKGKDVELRCDPISGHTALYWYRQSLGQGLEFLIYFQGNSAPDKSGLPSDRFSAERTGGSVSTLTIQRTQQEDSAVYLCASSPLVGLAGGSEQYFGPGTRLTVT.